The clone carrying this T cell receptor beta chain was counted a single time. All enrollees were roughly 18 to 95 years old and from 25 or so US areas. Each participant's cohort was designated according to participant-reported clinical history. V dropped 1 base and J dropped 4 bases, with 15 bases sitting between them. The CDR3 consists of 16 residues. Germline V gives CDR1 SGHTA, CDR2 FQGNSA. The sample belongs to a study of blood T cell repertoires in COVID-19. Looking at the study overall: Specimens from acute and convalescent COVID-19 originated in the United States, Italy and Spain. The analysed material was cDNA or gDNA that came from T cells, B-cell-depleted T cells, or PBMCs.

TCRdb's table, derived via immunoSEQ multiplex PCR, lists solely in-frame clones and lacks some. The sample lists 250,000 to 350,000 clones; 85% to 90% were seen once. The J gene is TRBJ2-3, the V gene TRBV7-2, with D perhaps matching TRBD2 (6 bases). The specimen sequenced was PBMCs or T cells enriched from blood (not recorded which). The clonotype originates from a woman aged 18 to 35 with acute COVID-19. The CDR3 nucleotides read TGTGCCAGCAGCTTAGTCAGTCGGAGGGAGTCAGATACGCAGTATTTT. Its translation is CASSLVSRRESDTQYF.